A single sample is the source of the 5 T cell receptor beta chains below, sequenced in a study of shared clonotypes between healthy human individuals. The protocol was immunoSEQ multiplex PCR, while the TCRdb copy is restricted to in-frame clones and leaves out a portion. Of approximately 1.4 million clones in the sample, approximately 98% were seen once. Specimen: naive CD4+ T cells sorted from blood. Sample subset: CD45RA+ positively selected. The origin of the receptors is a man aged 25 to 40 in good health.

This chain's CDR3 is CASSPQGTGVVKLFF. CDR3 nucleotide sequence: TGTGCCAGCTCACCACAAGGGACAGGGGTCGTAAAACTGTTTTTT. V is TRBV18 and J is TRBJ1-4; 10 positions agree with TRBD1. Germline assignment: CDR1 KGHSH and CDR2 LQKENI. Trimming removed 1 base from V and 10 bases from J; junction bases left unmatched: 6. The CDR3 loop spans 15 amino acids.

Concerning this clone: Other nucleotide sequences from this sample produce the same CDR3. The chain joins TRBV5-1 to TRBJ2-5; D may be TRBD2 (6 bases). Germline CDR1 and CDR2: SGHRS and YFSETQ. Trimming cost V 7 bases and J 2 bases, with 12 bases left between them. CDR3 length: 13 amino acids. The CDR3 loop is CASRAGLQETQYF. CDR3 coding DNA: TGCGCCAGCCGGGCGGGGCTTCAAGAGACCCAGTACTTC. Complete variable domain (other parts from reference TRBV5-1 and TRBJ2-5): KAGVTQTPRYLIKTRGQQVTLSCSPISGHRSVSWYQQTPGQGLQFLFEYFSETQRNKGNFPGRFSGRQFSNSRSEMNVSTLELGDSALYLCASRAGLQETQYFGPGTRLLVL.

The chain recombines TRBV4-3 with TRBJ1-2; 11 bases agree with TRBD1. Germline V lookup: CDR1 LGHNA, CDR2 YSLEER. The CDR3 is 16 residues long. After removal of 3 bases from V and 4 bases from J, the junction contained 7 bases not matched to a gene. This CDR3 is CASSQSGTGGGYGYTF. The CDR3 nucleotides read TGCGCCAGCAGCCAGAGCGGGACAGGGGGAGGCTATGGCTACACCTTC.

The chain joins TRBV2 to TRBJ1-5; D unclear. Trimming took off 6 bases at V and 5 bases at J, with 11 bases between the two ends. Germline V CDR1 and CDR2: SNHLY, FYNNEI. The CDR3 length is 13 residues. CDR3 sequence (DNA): TGTGCCAGCAGCGGAGGCCGCTATCAGCCCCAGCATTTT. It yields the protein CASSGGRYQPQHF. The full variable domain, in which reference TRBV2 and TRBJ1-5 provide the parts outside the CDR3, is EPEVTQTPSHQVTQMGQEVILRCVPISNHLYFYWYRQILGQKVEFLVSFYNNEISEKSEIFDDQFSVERPDGSNFTLKIRSTKLEDSAMYFCASSGGRYQPQHFGDGTRLSIL.

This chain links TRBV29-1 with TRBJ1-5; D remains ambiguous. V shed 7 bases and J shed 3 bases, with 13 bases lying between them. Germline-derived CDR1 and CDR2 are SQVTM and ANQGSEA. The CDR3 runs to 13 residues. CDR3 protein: CSARRGDNQPQHF. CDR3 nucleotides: TGCAGCGCGCGCCGTGGGGACAATCAGCCCCAGCATTTT.